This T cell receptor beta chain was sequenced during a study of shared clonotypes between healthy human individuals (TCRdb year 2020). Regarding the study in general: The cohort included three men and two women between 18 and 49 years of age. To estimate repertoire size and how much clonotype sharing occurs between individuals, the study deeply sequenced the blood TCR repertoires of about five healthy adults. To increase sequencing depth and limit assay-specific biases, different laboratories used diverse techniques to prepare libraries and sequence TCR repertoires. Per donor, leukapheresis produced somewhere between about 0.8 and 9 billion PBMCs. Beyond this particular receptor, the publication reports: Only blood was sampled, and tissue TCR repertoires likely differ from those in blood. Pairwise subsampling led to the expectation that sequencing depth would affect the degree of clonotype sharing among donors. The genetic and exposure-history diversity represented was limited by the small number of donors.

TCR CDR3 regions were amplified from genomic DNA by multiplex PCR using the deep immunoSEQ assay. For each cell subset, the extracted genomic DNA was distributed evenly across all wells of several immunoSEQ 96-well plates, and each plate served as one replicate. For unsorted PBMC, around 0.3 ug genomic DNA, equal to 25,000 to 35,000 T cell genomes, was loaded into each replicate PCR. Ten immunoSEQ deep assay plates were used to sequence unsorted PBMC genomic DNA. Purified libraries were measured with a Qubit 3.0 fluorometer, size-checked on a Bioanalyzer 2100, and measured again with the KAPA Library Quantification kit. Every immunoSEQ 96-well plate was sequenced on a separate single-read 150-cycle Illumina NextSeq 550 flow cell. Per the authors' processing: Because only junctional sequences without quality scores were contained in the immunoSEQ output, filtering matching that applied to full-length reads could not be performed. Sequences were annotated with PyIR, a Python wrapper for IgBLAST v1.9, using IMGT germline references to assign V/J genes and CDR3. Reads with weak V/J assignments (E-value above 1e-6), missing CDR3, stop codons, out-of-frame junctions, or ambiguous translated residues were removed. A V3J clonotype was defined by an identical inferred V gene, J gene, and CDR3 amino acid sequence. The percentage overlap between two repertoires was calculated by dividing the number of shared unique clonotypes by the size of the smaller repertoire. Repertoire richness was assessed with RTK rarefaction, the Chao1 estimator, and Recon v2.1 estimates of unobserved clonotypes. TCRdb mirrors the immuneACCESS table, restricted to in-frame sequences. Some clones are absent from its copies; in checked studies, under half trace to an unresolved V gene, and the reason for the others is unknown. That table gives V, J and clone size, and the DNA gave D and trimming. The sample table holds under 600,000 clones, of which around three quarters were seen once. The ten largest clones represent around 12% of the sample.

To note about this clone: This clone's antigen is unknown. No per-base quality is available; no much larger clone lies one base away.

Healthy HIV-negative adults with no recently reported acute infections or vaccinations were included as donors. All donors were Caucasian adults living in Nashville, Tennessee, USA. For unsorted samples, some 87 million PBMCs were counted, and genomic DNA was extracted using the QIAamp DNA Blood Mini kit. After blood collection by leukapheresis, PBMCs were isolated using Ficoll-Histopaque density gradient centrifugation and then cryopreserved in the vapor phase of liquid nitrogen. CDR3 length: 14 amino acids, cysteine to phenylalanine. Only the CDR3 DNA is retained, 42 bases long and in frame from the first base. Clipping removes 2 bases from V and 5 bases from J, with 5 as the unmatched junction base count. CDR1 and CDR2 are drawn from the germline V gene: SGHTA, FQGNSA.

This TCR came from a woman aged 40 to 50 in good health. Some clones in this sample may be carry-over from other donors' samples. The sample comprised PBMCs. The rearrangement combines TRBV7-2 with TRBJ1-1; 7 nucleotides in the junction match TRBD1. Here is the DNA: TGTGCCAGCAGCTTAAACAGGGGCGTAACTGAAGCTTTCTTT. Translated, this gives CASSLNRGVTEAFF.